The clone carrying this T cell receptor (beta chain) was counted many times. Its antigen is not identified. With 4 bases removed from V and 5 bases from J, the gap between germline ends came to 15 bases. The CDR3 loop spans 14 amino acids. The germline V gene encodes CDR1 SQVTM and CDR2 ANQGSEA. This record belongs to a study of CD8 T cells in ankylosing spondylitis. Preparation of TCR beta libraries was done by quantitative 5'-RACE with molecular barcodes. TCRdb reprocessed the 5' RACE reads via MiXCR and lists one record per CDR3 protein. The sample carries roughly 150,000 distinct CDR3 sequences, around 32% recorded once. Study-wide points: Significantly higher representation of disease-linked clones was reported for matched ankylosing spondylitis synovial fluid. CD8+ disease-linked clones were present at relatively low frequencies in blood. For ankylosing spondylitis blood, a TCR beta motif of fewer than 10 highly homologous variants appeared characteristic.

This TCR derives from a male donor with ankylosing spondylitis. The sample consisted of synovial fluid, either unsorted or a sorted T cell fraction (not recorded which). This rearrangement joins TRBV29-1 to TRBJ2-1, with D perhaps TRBD1 or TRBD2 (6 bases each). The CDR3 coding sequence is TGCAGCGTTGGGATTCAGGGGAGGAACAATGAGCAGTTCTTC. Amino acid sequence: CSVGIQGRNNEQFF.